This T cell receptor (beta chain) was documented in a study of memory CD4+ T cells and cytomegalovirus serostatus. About the research overall: Of the healthy Belgian adults, eight or nine were CMV seropositive and about two dozen seronegative.

General study results and limits: Median bootstrapped AUC for CMV status was approximately 0.95 originally, just under 0.93 US-trained. Each of roughly 65 CMV-associated TCRbeta sequences occurred in one to five individuals.

To note about this clone: Its target is not known.

Assay used: immunoSEQ multiplex PCR; TCRdb lists only in-frame clones, some missing. Of about 57,000 clones in the sample, less than 85% were seen once. Between the trimmed V and J ends, which lost 7 bases and 6 bases, there was a span of 7 bases. The CDR3 loop spans 11 amino acids. CDR1 and CDR2 (germline): SNHLY, FYNNEI. Single viable CD3+CD4+CD8-CD45RO+ cells were sorted as the memory CD4+ T cells. Total CD4+ T cells were enriched by CD4 positive selection. Sequencing used memory CD4+ T cells from blood. The source is an adult in good health and CMV-seronegative. This chain uses TRBV2 with TRBJ1-3; D not resolved. The DNA for the CDR3 is TGTGCCAGCAAACTGGAAAACACCATATATTTT. Its translation: CASKLENTIYF.